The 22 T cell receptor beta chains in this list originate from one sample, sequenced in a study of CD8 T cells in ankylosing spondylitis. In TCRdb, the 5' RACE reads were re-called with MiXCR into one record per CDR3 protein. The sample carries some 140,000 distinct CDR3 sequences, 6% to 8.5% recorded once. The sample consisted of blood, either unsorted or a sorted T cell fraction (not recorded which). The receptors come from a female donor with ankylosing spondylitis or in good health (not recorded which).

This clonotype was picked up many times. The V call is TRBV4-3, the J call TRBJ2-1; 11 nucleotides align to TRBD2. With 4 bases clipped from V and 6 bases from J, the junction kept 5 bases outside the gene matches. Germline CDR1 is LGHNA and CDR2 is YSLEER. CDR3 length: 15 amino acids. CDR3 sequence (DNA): TGCGCCAGCAGCCTTAGCGGGGGGGCCAGCAATGAGCAGTTCTTC. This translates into CASSLSGGASNEQFF.

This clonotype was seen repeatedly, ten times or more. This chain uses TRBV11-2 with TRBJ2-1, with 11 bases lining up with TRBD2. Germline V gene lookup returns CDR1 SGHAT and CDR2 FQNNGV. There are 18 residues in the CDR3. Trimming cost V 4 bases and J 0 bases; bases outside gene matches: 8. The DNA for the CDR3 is TGTGCCAGCAGCTCCGCTAGCGGGGGGTCAAGCTCCTACAATGAGCAGTTCTTC. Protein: CASSSASGGSSSYNEQFF. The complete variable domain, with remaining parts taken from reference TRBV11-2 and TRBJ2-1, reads EAGVAQSPRYKIIEKRQSVAFWCNPISGHATLYWYQQILGQGPKLLIQFQNNGVVDDSQLPKDRFSAERLKGVDSTLKIQPAKLEDSAVYLCASSSASGGSSSYNEQFFGPGTRLTVL.

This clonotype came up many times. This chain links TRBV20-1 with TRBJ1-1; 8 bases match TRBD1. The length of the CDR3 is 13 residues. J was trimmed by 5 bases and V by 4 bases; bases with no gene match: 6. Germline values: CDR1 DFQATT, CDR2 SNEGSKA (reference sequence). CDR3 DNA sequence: TGCAGTGCTACAACAGGGGGAAAAACTGAAGCTTTCTTT. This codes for CSATTGGKTEAFF.

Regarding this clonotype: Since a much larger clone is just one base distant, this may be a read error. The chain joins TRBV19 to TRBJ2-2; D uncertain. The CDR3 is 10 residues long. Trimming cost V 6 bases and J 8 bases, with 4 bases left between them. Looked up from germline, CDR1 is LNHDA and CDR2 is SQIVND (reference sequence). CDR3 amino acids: CASRGGELFF. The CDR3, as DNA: TGTGCCAGTAGAGGGGGGGAGCTGTTTTTT.

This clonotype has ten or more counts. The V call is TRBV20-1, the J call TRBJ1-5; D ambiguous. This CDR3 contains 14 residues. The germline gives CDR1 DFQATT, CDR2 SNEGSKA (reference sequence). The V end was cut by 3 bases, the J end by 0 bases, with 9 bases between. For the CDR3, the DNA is TGCAGTGCTAGCCGGGGAAATAGCAATCAGCCCCAGCATTTT. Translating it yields CSASRGNSNQPQHF.

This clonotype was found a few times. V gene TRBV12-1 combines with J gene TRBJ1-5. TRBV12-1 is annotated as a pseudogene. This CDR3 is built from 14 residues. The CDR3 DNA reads TGTGCCAGCAGCTTTGGTTCGGGGAAACAGCCCCAGCATTTT. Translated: CASSFGSGKQPQHF.

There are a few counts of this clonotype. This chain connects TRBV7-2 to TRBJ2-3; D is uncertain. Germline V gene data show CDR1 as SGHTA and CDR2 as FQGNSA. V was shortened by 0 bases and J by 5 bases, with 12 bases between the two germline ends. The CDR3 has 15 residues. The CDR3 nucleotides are TGTGCCAGCAGCTTAGCGTCCGCGGTGGTAGATACGCAGTATTTT. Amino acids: CASSLASAVVDTQYF.

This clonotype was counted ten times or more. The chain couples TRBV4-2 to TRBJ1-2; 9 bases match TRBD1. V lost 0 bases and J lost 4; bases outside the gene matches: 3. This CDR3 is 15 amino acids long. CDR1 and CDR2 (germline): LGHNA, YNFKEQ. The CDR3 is CASSQDGTGIYGYTF. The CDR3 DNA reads TGTGCCAGCAGCCAAGACGGGACAGGGATCTATGGCTACACCTTC.

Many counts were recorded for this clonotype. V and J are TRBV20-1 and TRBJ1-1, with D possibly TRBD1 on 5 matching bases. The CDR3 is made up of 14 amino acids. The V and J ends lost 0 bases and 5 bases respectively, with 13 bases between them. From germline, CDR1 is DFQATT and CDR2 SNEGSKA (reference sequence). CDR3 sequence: CSAREFQGWTEAFF. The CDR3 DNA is TGCAGTGCTAGAGAGTTCCAGGGATGGACTGAAGCTTTCTTT.

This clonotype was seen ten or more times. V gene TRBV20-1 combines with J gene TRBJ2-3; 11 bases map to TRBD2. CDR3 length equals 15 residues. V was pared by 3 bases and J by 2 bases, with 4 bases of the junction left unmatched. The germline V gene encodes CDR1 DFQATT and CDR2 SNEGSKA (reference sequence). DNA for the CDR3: TGCAGTGCTAGTAGCGGGGGGGGTGACACAGATACGCAGTATTTT. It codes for CSASSGGGDTDTQYF.

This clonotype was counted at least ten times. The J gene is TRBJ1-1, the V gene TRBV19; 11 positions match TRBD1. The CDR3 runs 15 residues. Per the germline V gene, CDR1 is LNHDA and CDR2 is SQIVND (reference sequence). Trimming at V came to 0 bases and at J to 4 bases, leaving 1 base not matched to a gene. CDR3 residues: CASSIDGTGGTEAFF. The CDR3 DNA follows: TGTGCCAGTAGTATAGACGGGACAGGGGGCACTGAAGCTTTCTTT.

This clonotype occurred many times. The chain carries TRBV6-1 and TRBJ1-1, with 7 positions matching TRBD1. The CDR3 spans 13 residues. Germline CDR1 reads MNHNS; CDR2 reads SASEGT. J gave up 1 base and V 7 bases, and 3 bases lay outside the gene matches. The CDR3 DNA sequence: TGTGCCAGCACCCGGACAGGGAACACTGAAGCTTTCTTT. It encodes CASTRTGNTEAFF.

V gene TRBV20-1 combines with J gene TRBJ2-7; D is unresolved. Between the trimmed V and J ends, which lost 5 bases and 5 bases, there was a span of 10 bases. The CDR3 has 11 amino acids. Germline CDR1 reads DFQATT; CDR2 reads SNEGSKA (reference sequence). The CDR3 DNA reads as TGCAGTGCTGCCGAGGTTGACGAGCAGTACTTC. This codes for CSAAEVDEQYF.

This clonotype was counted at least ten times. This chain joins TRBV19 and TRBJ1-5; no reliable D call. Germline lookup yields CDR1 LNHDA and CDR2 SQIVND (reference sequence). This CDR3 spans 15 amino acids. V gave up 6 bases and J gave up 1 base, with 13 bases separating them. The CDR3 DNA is TGTGCCAGTAGGTCGGGAGCGGCCAGCAATCAGCCCCAGCATTTT. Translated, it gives CASRSGAASNQPQHF.

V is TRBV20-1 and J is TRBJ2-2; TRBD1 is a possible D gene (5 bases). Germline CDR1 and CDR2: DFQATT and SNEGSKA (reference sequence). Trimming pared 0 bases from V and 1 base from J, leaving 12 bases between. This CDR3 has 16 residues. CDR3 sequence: CSARDQGKGNTGELFF. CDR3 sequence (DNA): TGCAGTGCTAGAGATCAGGGAAAGGGGAACACCGGGGAGCTGTTTTTT.

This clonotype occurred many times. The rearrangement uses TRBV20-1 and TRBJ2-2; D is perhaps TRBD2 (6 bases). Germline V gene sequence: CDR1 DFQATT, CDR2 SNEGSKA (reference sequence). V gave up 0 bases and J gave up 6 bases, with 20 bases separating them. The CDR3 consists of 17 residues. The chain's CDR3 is CSARDRAGTRYAGELFF. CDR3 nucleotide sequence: TGCAGTGCTAGAGATCGGGCCGGGACTCGATACGCCGGGGAGCTGTTTTTT.

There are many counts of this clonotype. The CDR3 here is CASSNDQGSTDTQYF. The CDR3 coding sequence is TGCGCCAGCAGCAACGATCAGGGGAGCACAGATACGCAGTATTTT. The rearrangement links TRBV5-1 to TRBJ2-3, with D tentatively TRBD1 (6 bases). This CDR3 has 15 residues. Trimming removed 4 bases from V and 0 bases from J, with 12 bases in between. Germline V gene lookup returns CDR1 SGHRS and CDR2 YFSETQ.

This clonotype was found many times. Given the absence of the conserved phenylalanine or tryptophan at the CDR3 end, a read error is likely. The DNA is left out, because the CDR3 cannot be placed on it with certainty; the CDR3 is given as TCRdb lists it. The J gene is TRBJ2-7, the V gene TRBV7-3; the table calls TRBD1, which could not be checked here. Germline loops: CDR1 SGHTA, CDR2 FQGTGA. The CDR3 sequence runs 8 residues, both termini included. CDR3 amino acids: CGPLGHRC.

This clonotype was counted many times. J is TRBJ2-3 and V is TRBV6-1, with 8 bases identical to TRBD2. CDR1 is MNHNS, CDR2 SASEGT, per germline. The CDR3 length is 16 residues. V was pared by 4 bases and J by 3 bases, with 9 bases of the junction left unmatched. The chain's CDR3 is CASSGGLVGWTDTQYF. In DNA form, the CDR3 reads TGTGCCAGCAGTGGGGGACTAGTGGGTTGGACAGATACGCAGTATTTT.

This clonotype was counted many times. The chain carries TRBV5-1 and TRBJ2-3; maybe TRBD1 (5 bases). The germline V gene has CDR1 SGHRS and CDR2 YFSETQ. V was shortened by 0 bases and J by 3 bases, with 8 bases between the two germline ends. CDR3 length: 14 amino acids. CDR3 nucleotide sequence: TGCGCCAGCAGCTTGGGACAGAAAACAGATACGCAGTATTTT. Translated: CASSLGQKTDTQYF.

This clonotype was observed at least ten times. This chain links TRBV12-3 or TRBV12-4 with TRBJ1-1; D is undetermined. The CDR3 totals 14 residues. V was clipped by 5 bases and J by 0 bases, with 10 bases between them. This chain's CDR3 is CASSTTQLNTEAFF. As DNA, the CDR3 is TGTGCCAGCAGTACCACACAGCTGAACACTGAAGCTTTCTTT.

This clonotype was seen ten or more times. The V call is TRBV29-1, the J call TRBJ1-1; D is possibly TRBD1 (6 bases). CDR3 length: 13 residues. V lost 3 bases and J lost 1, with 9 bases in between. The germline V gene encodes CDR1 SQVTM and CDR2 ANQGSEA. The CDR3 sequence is CSVEGTWNTEAFF. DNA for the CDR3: TGCAGCGTTGAGGGGACATGGAACACTGAAGCTTTCTTT. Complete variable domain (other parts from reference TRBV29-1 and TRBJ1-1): SAVISQKPSRDICQRGTSLTIQCQVDSQVTMMFWYRQQPGQSLTLIATANQGSEATYESGFVIDKFPISRPNLTFSTLTVSNMSPEDSSIYLCSVEGTWNTEAFFGQGTRLTVV.